Below are 12 T cell receptor beta chains sequenced from a single sample in a study of cytomegalovirus exposure and HLA in healthy donors. 13 Jbeta primers and 60 Vbeta primers were used for the PCR. The method was immunoSEQ multiplex PCR; TCRdb's version includes in-frame clones alone and lacks a portion of them. The sample yields about 140,000 clones, over 80% seen once. Sample: PBMCs. Every receptor here comes from a female donor in good health and CMV-seronegative.

This clone was counted a single time. This chain connects TRBV28 to TRBJ1-4; 7 nucleotides agree with TRBD1. V trimming: 3 bases; J trimming: 7 bases; junction bases outside the gene matches: 5. CDR1 and CDR2 from the germline V gene are MDHEN and SYDVKM. CDR3 length equals 14 residues. The CDR3 reads CASSFEGGGEKLFF. The CDR3 DNA sequence: TGTGCCAGCAGTTTTGAAGGGGGCGGTGAAAAACTGTTTTTT. The whole variable domain, remainder taken from reference TRBV28 and TRBJ1-4, is DVKVTQSSRYLVKRTGEKVFLECVQDMDHENMFWYRQDPGLGLRLIYFSYDVKMKEKGDIPEGYSVSREKKERFSLILESASTNQTSMYLCASSFEGGGEKLFFGSGTQLSVL.

A few counts support this clone. The J gene is TRBJ2-5, the V gene TRBV2; D possibly corresponds to TRBD1 (5 bases). The germline gives CDR1 SNHLY, CDR2 FYNNEI. CDR3 length: 13 amino acids. V gave up 7 bases and J gave up 6 bases, with 15 bases separating them. This chain's CDR3 is CASNSPGSKTQYF. The CDR3 bases are TGTGCCAGCAATAGTCCAGGGTCGAAGACCCAGTACTTC.

The count of this clone is one. The V and J genes are TRBV27 and TRBJ2-7; 7 bases line up with TRBD1. Germline V CDR1 and CDR2: MNHEY, SMNVEV (reference sequence). CDR3 length equals 13 residues. After removal of 4 bases from V and 1 base from J, the junction contained 1 base not matched to a gene. Here the CDR3 DNA reads TGTGCCAGCAGTTGGGACAGTTCCTACGAGCAGTACTTC. The encoded protein is CASSWDSSYEQYF.

J is TRBJ2-7 and V is TRBV28; a weak D match, TRBD1 (6 bases). Germline CDR1 reads MDHEN; CDR2 reads SYDVKM. Trimming shortened V by 2 bases and J by 5 bases, and 10 bases separated the two germline ends. The CDR3 spans 13 residues. As DNA, the CDR3 is TGTGCCAGCAGTTTACCCAACAGGGACGAGCAGTACTTC. It specifies CASSLPNRDEQYF.

The chain couples TRBV19 to TRBJ1-5; 8 positions agree with TRBD1. J gave up 2 bases and V 5 bases, and 11 bases lay outside the gene matches. Germline V gene data show CDR1 as LNHDA and CDR2 as SQIVND (reference sequence). This CDR3 comprises 17 residues. The CDR3 DNA reads TGTGCCAGTAGTGCCTTCAGGGGGACAGGCGGCAATCAGCCCCAGCATTTT. It translates to CASSAFRGTGGNQPQHF.

The rearrangement uses TRBV9 and TRBJ2-5, with 9 bases identical to TRBD1. The CDR3 covers 13 residues. Per germline, CDR1 SGDLS and CDR2 YYNGEE. Losses at the gene ends were 3 bases for V and 5 bases for J; bases not matched to a gene: 2. The CDR3 loop reads CASSGDREETQYF. Written as DNA, the CDR3 is TGTGCCAGCAGCGGGGACAGGGAGGAGACCCAGTACTTC.

The rearrangement uses TRBV7-9 and TRBJ2-7; a weak D match, TRBD2 (5 bases). This CDR3 is built from 13 residues. The germline V gene encodes CDR1 SEHNR and CDR2 FQNEAQ (reference sequence). The V and J ends lost 5 bases and 7 bases respectively, with 15 bases between them. CDR3 nucleotides: TGTGCCAGCAGCCCACTAGTTCCGAGAGAGCAGTACTTC. Translating it yields CASSPLVPREQYF.

V is TRBV11-3 and J is TRBJ1-1; D remains unclear. Germline V gene lookup returns CDR1 SGHNT and CDR2 YENEEA. The CDR3 has 13 amino acids. The V end lost 5 bases, the J end lost 11 bases, and 18 bases lay between the germline ends. In DNA, the CDR3 is TGTGCCAGCAGCCCGAGCCCCAGAATACAGGCTTTCTTT. This encodes CASSPSPRIQAFF.

This clone was counted a single time. This chain connects TRBV7-2 to TRBJ1-5; no clear D gene. This CDR3 is built from 15 residues. Trimming pared 1 base from V and 6 bases from J, leaving 13 bases between. Per germline, CDR1 SGHTA and CDR2 FQGNSA. The CDR3 sequence is CASSLDFGVSQPQHF. The CDR3 DNA reads as TGTGCCAGCAGCTTAGATTTCGGGGTCAGTCAGCCCCAGCATTTT.

In the case of this clone: The limits of the CDR3 on the DNA are not certain, so only TCRdb's listed CDR3 is given. CDR3 in amino acids: CASSSSEANEKLFF. The gene calls are TRBV5-4 and TRBJ1-4. Germline V gene lookup returns CDR1 SGHNT and CDR2 YYREEE (reference sequence). The CDR3 sequence runs 14 residues, both termini included.

The CDR3 region is CASTGTAQETQYF. The DNA for the CDR3 is TGTGCCAGCACCGGGACAGCCCAAGAGACCCAGTACTTC. The V and J genes are TRBV7-9 and TRBJ2-5, with 7 bases aligning to TRBD1. Trimming at V came to 7 bases and at J to 1 base, leaving 3 bases not matched to a gene. Germline CDR1 SEHNR, CDR2 FQNEAQ (reference sequence). The CDR3 has 13 amino acids.

The chain couples TRBV20-1 to TRBJ1-2; D gene unclear. Germline CDR1 reads DFQATT; CDR2 reads SNEGSKA (reference sequence). The CDR3 runs to 10 residues. The V gene lost 3 bases and the J gene lost 6 bases, with 5 bases spanning the gap. This CDR3 is CSASGDGYTF. The CDR3 DNA reads as TGCAGTGCTAGCGGGGATGGCTACACCTTC.